The sequence of this T cell receptor (beta chain) was determined in a study of cytomegalovirus exposure and HLA in healthy donors. Whole-study context: Genotyping of 430 or so donors showed that around 86% belonged to the Caucasian-associated ancestry cluster.

In regard to this clone: Its target is unknown.

This CDR3 is built from 16 residues. V shed 4 bases and J 5 bases; nucleotides not matched to a gene: 9. CDR1 KGHSH and CDR2 LQKENI come from the germline V gene. PCR involved 60 Vbeta and 13 Jbeta primers. Data came from immunoSEQ multiplex PCR; TCRdb stores just in-frame clones and leaves some out. The sample yields about 120,000 clones, around three quarters seen once. Whole-study results and caveats: Sequencing probably produced one cluster of sequence variants that were highly shared. Within an earlier analysis, most TCR beta V segments proved productive either about 90% or about 30% of the time. Per published reports, the classifier diagnosed cytomegalovirus status with high specificity and sensitivity.

Sequenced material: PBMCs. This clonotype was obtained from a woman aged 50 to 65 in good health and CMV-seronegative. The V and J genes are TRBV18 and TRBJ1-1, with 11 bases matching TRBD1. CDR3 DNA sequence: TGTGCCAGCTCACTGGGACAGGGGGGTGTCAGAACTGAAGCTTTCTTT. Translated, it gives CASSLGQGGVRTEAFF.